This T cell receptor (beta chain) was captured by sequencing in a study of cytomegalovirus exposure and HLA in healthy donors. About the research overall: As released early, the data held 70 million to 95 million unique TCRs from HLA-typed donors.

The PCR used 60 Vbeta and 13 Jbeta primers. Using immunoSEQ multiplex PCR, the repertoire was profiled, and TCRdb retains in-frame clones only, with some absent. This sample has some 110,000 clones, with approximately 80% found just once. Broader study findings: Information on immune exposure was restricted to one variable (CMV serostatus).

Everyone who donated was a healthy bone marrow donor. Comment on this clone: Antigen specificity is unknown.

This CDR3 is 13 amino acids long. Germline CDR1 SQVTM, CDR2 ANQGSEA. V lost 6 bases to trimming and J lost 6 bases, with 17 bases between them. This TCR was recovered from a man aged 40-49 years in good health and CMV-seronegative. The sequencing input was PBMCs. The chain is built from TRBV29-1 and TRBJ1-1; tentative D call: TRBD1 (6 bases). Here the CDR3 reads CSVATGNGAEAFF. The CDR3 region has the DNA TGCAGCGTCGCTACAGGGAACGGAGCTGAAGCTTTCTTT.